The T cell receptor beta chain under discussion was sequenced for a study of early T cells in non-severe SARS-CoV-2 infection. The CDR3 loop spans 15 amino acids. CDR1 and CDR2 (germline): MNHEY, SMNVEV (reference sequence). Trimming took off 3 bases at V and 5 bases at J, with 15 bases between the two ends. TCRdb passed the 5' RACE reads through MiXCR, listing each CDR3 protein once. This table has about 35,000 distinct CDR3 sequences, 5.9% appearing once. This clonotype has a handful of counts. The rearrangement joins TRBV27 to TRBJ2-3; D call uncertain. The material sequenced was whole blood. This TCR was sampled from an adult who was a healthcare worker with PCR-confirmed SARS-CoV-2 infection or an uninfected control (not recorded which). In DNA form, the CDR3 reads TGTGCCAGCAGTTTGGGGTACGGCCTCAGAGATACGCAGTATTTT. As protein: CASSLGYGLRDTQYF.